This T cell receptor (beta chain) was captured by sequencing in a study of T cell responses to AZD1222 COVID-19 vaccine. General study points: Close to half of all spike-specific TCRs reportedly target regions of the variants that are unmutated. Breadth and depth of Spike-specific TCRs rose after two AZD1222 doses.

Clones were read by immunoSEQ multiplex PCR, and TCRdb kept only the in-frame ones, dropping some. The sample includes over 110,000 clones, roughly nine tenths of them seen just once. A word on this clone: The antigen is unknown.

Trimming shortened V by 2 bases and J by 2 bases, and 11 bases separated the two germline ends. CDR1 and CDR2 (germline): SGHDT, YYEEEE. CDR3 length: 15 amino acids. The chain has TRBV5-6 and TRBJ2-1; possible D gene TRBD2, 5 bases. The material sequenced was peripheral blood, taken 28 days after the second AZD1222 dose. The clonotype originates from an adult who received the AZD1222 COVID-19 vaccine. CDR3 amino acids: CASSFRGLTYNEQFF. The CDR3 nucleotides are TGTGCCAGCAGCTTCCGGGGATTGACCTACAATGAGCAGTTCTTC.